The entry that follows covers one T cell receptor beta chain sequence. Germline lookup yields CDR1 DFQATT and CDR2 SNEGSKA (reference sequence). This CDR3 is 11 amino acids long. V lost 8 bases to trimming and J lost 3 bases, with 9 bases between them. Using its own MiXCR run on the RT-PCR reads, TCRdb lists one record per CDR3 protein. The table has 90,000 to 120,000 distinct CDR3 sequences, 35% seen once; the top ten hold 27%. This sample is part of a study of patients and donors after allogeneic stem cell transplantation. The sequencing input was blood, either unsorted or a sorted T cell fraction (not recorded which). The J gene is TRBJ2-3, the V gene TRBV20-1; D remains unclear. This clonotype originated in a human donor who was either an allogeneic HSCT recipient or a stem cell or donor lymphocyte infusion donor (not recorded which). It is not recorded whose cells these are; they may come from a transplant donor. The CDR3 nucleotides are TGCAGTACCAGAGGAACAGATACGCAGTATTTT. Translated, it gives CSTRGTDTQYF.